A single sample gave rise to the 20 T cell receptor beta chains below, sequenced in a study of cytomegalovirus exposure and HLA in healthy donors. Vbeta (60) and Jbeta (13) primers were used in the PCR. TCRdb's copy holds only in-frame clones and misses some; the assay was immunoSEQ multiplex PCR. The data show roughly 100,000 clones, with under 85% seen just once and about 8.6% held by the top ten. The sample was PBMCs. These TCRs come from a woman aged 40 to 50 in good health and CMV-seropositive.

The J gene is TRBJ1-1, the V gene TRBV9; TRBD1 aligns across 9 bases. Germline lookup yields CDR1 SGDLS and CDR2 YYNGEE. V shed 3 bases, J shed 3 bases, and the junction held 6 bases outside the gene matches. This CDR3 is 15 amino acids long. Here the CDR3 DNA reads TGTGCCAGCAGCGCCAGGGACAGGGTCGACACTGAAGCTTTCTTT. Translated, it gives CASSARDRVDTEAFF.

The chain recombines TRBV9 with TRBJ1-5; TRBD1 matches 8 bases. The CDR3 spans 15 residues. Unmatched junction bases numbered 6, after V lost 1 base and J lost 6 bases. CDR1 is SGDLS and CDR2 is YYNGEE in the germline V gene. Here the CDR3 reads CASSVSGGMGQPQHF. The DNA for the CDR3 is TGTGCCAGCAGCGTATCAGGGGGCATGGGTCAGCCCCAGCATTTT.

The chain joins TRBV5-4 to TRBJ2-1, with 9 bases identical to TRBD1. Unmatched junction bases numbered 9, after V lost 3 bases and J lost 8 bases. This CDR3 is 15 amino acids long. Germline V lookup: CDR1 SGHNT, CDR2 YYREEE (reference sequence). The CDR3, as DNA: TGTGCCAGCAGCTCCGGACAGGGGAGAAAGGATGAGCAGTTCTTC. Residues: CASSSGQGRKDEQFF.

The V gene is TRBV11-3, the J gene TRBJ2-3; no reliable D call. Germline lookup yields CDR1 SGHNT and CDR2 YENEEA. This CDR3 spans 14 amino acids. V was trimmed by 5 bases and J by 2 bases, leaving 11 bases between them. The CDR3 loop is CASSPRPFTDTQYF. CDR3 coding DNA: TGTGCCAGCAGCCCGCGTCCCTTCACAGATACGCAGTATTTT.

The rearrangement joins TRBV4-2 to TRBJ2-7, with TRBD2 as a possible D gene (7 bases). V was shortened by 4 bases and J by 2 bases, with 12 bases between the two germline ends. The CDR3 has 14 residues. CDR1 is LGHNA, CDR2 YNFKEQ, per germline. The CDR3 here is CASSREGGPYEQYF. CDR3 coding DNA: TGTGCCAGCAGCCGAGAGGGGGGGCCCTACGAGCAGTACTTC.

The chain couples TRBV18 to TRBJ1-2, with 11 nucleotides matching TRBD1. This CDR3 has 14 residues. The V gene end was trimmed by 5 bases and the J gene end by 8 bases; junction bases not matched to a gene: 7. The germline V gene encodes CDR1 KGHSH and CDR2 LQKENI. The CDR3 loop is CASSNPGQGVGYTF. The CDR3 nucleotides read TGTGCCAGCTCAAATCCGGGACAGGGGGTCGGCTACACCTTC.

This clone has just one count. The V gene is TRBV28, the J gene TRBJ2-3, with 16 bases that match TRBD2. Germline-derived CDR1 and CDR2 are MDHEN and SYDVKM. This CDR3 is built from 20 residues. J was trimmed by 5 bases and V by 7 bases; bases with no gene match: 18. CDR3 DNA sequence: TGTGCCAGCATCCAAATAGGGGGACTAGCGGGGGGGCCTGGAGTAGATACGCAGTATTTT. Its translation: CASIQIGGLAGGPGVDTQYF.

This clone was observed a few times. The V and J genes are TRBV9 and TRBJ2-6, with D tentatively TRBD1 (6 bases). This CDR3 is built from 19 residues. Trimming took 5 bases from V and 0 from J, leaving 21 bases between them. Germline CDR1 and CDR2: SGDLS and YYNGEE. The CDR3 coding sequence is TGTGCCAGCAGTGAAAGGCGATCGGACAGCAGCTCTGGGGCCAACGTCCTGACTTTC. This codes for CASSERRSDSSSGANVLTF.

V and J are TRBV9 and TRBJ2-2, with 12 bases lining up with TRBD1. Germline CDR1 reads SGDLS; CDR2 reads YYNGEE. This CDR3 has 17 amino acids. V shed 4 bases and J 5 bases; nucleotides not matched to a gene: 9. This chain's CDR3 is CASSNRGTGGFTGELFF. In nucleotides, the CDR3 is TGTGCCAGCAGCAACCGAGGGACAGGGGGCTTTACCGGGGAGCTGTTTTTT.

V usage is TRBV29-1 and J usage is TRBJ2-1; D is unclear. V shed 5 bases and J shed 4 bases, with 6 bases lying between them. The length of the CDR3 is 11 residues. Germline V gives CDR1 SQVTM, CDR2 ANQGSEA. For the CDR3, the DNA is TGCAGCGTTATCATTTACAATGAGCAGTTCTTC. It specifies CSVIIYNEQFF.

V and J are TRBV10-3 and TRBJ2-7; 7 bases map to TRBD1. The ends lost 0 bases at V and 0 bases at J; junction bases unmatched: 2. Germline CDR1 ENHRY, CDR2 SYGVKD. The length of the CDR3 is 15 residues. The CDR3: CAISESRQGSYEQYF. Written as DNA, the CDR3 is TGTGCCATCAGTGAGTCCAGACAGGGCTCCTACGAGCAGTACTTC.

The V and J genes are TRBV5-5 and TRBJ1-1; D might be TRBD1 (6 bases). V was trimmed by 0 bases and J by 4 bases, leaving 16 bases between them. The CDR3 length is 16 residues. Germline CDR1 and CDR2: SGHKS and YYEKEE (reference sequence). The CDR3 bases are TGTGCCAGCAGCTTGGCGGTAGGGGGAGTGGGCACTGAAGCTTTCTTT. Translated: CASSLAVGGVGTEAFF.

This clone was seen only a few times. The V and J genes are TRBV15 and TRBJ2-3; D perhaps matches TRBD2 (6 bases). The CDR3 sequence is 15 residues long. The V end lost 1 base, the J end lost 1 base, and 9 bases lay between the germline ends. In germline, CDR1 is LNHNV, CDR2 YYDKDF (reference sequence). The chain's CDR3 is CATSRAREGTDTQYF. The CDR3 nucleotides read TGTGCCACCAGCAGAGCGAGGGAGGGCACAGATACGCAGTATTTT.

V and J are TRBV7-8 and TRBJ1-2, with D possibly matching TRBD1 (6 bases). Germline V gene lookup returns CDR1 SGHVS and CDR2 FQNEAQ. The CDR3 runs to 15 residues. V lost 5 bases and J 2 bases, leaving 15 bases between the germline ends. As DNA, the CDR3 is TGTGCCAGCAGCCAGTACAGGGTCGGGAACTATGGCTACACCTTC. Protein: CASSQYRVGNYGYTF.

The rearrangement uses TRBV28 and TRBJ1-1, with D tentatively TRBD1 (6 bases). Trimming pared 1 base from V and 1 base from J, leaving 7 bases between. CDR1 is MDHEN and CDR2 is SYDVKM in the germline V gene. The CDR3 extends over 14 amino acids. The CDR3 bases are TGTGCCAGCAGTTTATCGGGACAGAACACTGAAGCTTTCTTT. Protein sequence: CASSLSGQNTEAFF.

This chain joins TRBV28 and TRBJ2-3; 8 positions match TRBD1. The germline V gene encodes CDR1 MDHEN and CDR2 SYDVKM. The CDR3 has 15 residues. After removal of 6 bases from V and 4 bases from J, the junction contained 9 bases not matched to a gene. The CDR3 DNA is TGTGCCAGCAGGGGCCAGGGGGCTACTTCAGATACGCAGTATTTT. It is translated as CASRGQGATSDTQYF.

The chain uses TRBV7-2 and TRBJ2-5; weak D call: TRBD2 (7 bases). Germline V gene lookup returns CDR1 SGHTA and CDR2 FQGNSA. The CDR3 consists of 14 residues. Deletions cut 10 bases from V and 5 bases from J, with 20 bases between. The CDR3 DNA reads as TGTGCCACGAGGTCGGGGGGCCCGGCGGAGACCCAGTACTTC. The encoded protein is CATRSGGPAETQYF.

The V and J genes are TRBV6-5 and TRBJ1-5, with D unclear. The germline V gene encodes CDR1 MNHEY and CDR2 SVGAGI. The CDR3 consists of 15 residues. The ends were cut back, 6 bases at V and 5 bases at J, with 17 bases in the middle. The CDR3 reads CASSQGYHADQPQHF. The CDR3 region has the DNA TGTGCCAGCAGCCAAGGATATCATGCGGATCAGCCCCAGCATTTT.

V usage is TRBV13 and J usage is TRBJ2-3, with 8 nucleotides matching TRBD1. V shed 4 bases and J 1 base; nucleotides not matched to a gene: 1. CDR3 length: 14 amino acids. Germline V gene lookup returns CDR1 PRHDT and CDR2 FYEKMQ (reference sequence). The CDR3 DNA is TGTGCCAGCAGCTCGACAGGGGGCACAGATACGCAGTATTTT. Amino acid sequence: CASSSTGGTDTQYF.

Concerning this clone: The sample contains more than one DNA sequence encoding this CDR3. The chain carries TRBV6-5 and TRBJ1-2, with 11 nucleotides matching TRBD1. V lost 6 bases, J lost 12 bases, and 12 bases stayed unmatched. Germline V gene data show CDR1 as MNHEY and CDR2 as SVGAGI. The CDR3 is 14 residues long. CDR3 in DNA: TGTGCCAGCAGCCCCGGACAGGGGGCCGGCGGCCACACCTTC. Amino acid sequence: CASSPGQGAGGHTF.